The clone carrying this TCR beta chain showed up just a few times. Trimming pared 4 bases from V and 7 bases from J, leaving 11 bases between. This CDR3 has 13 amino acids. Germline CDR1 SGHDN, CDR2 FVKESK. These data belong to a study of control samples from healthy donors and cancer patients. Assay used: immunoSEQ multiplex PCR; TCRdb lists only in-frame clones, some missing. The sample shows 98,000 or so clones, 70% to 80% of them seen only once. The chain has TRBV14 and TRBJ1-5; D gene uncertain. The sample was blood. The source is a woman in her twenties or thirties in good health. CDR3: CASSPRASQPQHF. CDR3 DNA: TGTGCCAGCAGCCCCCGTGCGAGCCAGCCCCAGCATTTT.